These 26 T cell receptor beta chains originate from one sample sequenced in a study of cytomegalovirus exposure and HLA in healthy donors. The PCR employed 60 Vbeta primers together with 13 Jbeta primers. Sequenced by immunoSEQ multiplex PCR; TCRdb stores in-frame clones only, minus some. The data show more than 200,000 clones, roughly 87% seen once. The sample comprised PBMCs. These receptor sequences come from a man aged 35-49 years in good health and CMV-seropositive.

On this clone itself: At one end, the junction sequence differs from germline, possibly due to a read error. The CDR3 reads CSSSLDARGDEQYF. CDR3 sequence (DNA): TGTTCCAGCAGCTTAGACGCCAGGGGTGACGAGCAGTACTTC. The chain carries TRBV7-9 and TRBJ2-7; D is perhaps TRBD1 (6 bases). CDR1 is SEHNR, CDR2 FQNEAQ, per germline (reference sequence). This CDR3 comprises 14 residues.

This sequence joins TRBV5-1 and TRBJ2-1, with D unclear. The CDR3 loop spans 14 amino acids. Germline V gene sequence: CDR1 SGHRS, CDR2 YFSETQ. V lost 4 bases and J lost 0, with 8 bases in between. Here the CDR3 DNA reads TGCGCCAGCAGCATAGTGAGCTCCTACAATGAGCAGTTCTTC. This translates into CASSIVSSYNEQFF. Supplemented by reference TRBV5-1 and TRBJ2-1, the full variable domain reads KAGVTQTPRYLIKTRGQQVTLSCSPISGHRSVSWYQQTPGQGLQFLFEYFSETQRNKGNFPGRFSGRQFSNSRSEMNVSTLELGDSALYLCASSIVSSYNEQFFGPGTRLTVL.

This chain uses TRBV19 with TRBJ2-1, with D perhaps TRBD2 (5 bases). V was trimmed by 10 bases and J by 7 bases, leaving 23 bases between them. The germline gives CDR1 LNHDA, CDR2 SQIVND (reference sequence). The CDR3 runs 15 residues. DNA for the CDR3: TGTGCCACCCAGCTCCTCGGTGCGGGTCTTAATGAGCAGTTCTTC. It translates to CATQLLGAGLNEQFF.

The chain combines TRBV10-1 with TRBJ1-1, with D perhaps matching TRBD1 (6 bases). Trimming pared 0 bases from V and 6 bases from J, leaving 14 bases between. Germline values: CDR1 WNHNN, CDR2 SYGVQD (reference sequence). The CDR3 spans 15 residues. DNA for the CDR3: TGCGCCAGCAGTGAGTCGGGAAGGGGGTCGGCTGAAGCTTTCTTT. Protein sequence: CASSESGRGSAEAFF.

The genes are TRBV7-9 and TRBJ1-2; D is undetermined. The V end lost 0 bases, the J end lost 8 bases, and 13 bases lay between the germline ends. The germline V gene encodes CDR1 SEHNR and CDR2 FQNEAQ (reference sequence). This CDR3 is built from 14 residues. CDR3 region: CASSLAAGARGYTF. Here the CDR3 DNA reads TGTGCCAGCAGCTTAGCGGCAGGCGCTCGGGGCTACACCTTC. The variable domain in full, with the rest retrieved from reference TRBV7-9 and TRBJ1-2, is DTGVSQNPRHKITKRGQNVTFRCDPISEHNRLYWYRQTLGQGPEFLTYFQNEAQLEKSRLLSDRFSAERPKGSFSTLEIQRTEQGDSAMYLCASSLAAGARGYTFGSGTRLTVV.

About this clone: Sequence at one end of the junction differs from germline and may be a read error. The chain employs TRBV27 and TRBJ2-2; 10 bases align to TRBD1. Germline CDR1 is MNHEY and CDR2 is SMNVEV (reference sequence). The length of the CDR3 is 16 residues. CDR3 region: CVSSPTGGTVAGELFF. In DNA, the CDR3 is TGTGTCAGCAGTCCGACAGGGGGCACAGTGGCTGGGGAGCTGTTTTTT.

This sequence joins TRBV4-1 and TRBJ2-7; TRBD2 agrees at 8 bases. The J segment lost 0 bases and the V segment lost 4 bases, leaving 2 bases of the junction unmatched. The CDR3 spans 14 residues. CDR1 and CDR2 (germline): MGHRA, YSYEKL. The CDR3: CASSPGLGSYEQYF. The CDR3, as DNA: TGCGCCAGCAGCCCGGGACTAGGCTCCTACGAGCAGTACTTC.

V is TRBV5-1 and J is TRBJ2-7; weak D call: TRBD1 (5 bases). This CDR3 region has 15 residues. The germline CDR1 and CDR2 sequences are SGHRS and YFSETQ. Between the trimmed V and J ends, which lost 0 bases and 7 bases, there was a span of 17 bases. In DNA, the CDR3 is TGCGCCAGCAGCTTGGCGGACAATCCTACGAGGGAGCAGTACTTC. Amino acid sequence: CASSLADNPTREQYF.

The rearrangement links TRBV5-1 to TRBJ2-1, with D possibly matching TRBD2 (6 bases). CDR1 and CDR2 from the germline V gene are SGHRS and YFSETQ. Trimming removed 4 bases at V and 10 bases at J, with 12 bases between. CDR3 length: 12 residues. Here the CDR3 DNA reads TGCGCCAGCAGCGCCCGACTAGGAGAGCAGTTCTTC. It is translated as CASSARLGEQFF.

The chain combines TRBV27 with TRBJ2-7; 10 bases map to TRBD2. This CDR3 spans 13 amino acids. Losses at the gene ends were 5 bases for V and 2 bases for J; bases not matched to a gene: 0. Germline assignment: CDR1 MNHEY and CDR2 SMNVEV (reference sequence). CDR3 sequence: CASSLAGAYEQYF. DNA for the CDR3: TGTGCCAGCAGTCTAGCGGGGGCCTACGAGCAGTACTTC.

The genes are TRBV5-1 and TRBJ1-2; 10 bases agree with TRBD1. From germline, CDR1 is SGHRS and CDR2 YFSETQ. The CDR3 totals 14 residues. With 3 bases clipped from V and 6 bases from J, the junction kept 5 bases outside the gene matches. The CDR3 DNA is TGCGCCAGCAGCTGGGGACAGGGGAGGCATGGCTACACCTTC. Amino acid sequence: CASSWGQGRHGYTF.

J is TRBJ1-5 and V is TRBV25-1; no definite D call. CDR1 and CDR2 (germline): MGHDK, SYGVNS. Trimming shortened V by 5 bases and J by 0 bases, and 14 bases separated the two germline ends. This CDR3 has 16 residues. CDR3 coding DNA: TGTGCCAGCAGTAGTCAGTCCAGTATTAGCAATCAGCCCCAGCATTTT. This codes for CASSSQSSISNQPQHF.

The chain employs TRBV9 and TRBJ2-2; the D gene is possibly TRBD2 (5 bases). Germline V gives CDR1 SGDLS, CDR2 YYNGEE. Trimming cost V 4 bases and J 1 base, with 8 bases left between them. CDR3 size: 14 residues. CDR3 in DNA: TGTGCCAGCAGCCCAAGCGGGAACACCGGGGAGCTGTTTTTT. It translates to CASSPSGNTGELFF.

This clone was counted a few times. The chain combines TRBV5-1 with TRBJ2-2; 7 bases fit TRBD1. Trimming cost V 4 bases and J 2 bases; bases outside gene matches: 5. There are 15 residues in the CDR3. Germline CDR1 SGHRS, CDR2 YFSETQ. The CDR3 is CASSRGQPNTGELFF. The CDR3 DNA is TGCGCCAGCAGCAGGGGACAGCCCAACACCGGGGAGCTGTTTTTT.

This clone was detected once. The J gene is TRBJ2-3, the V gene TRBV5-1; D is unclear. This CDR3 has 14 residues. Germline-derived CDR1 and CDR2 are SGHRS and YFSETQ. Trimming removed 0 bases from V and 3 bases from J, with 8 bases in between. This CDR3 reads CASSLGGQTDTQYF. In DNA form, the CDR3 reads TGCGCCAGCAGCTTGGGCGGCCAAACAGATACGCAGTATTTT.

The chain has TRBV27 and TRBJ2-5; 9 bases agree with TRBD1. The tail of the sequence fits TRBJ2-7 better, so the J call may be wrong. The CDR3 has 14 residues. Germline values: CDR1 MNHEY, CDR2 SMNVEV (reference sequence). The CDR3 DNA follows: TGTGCCAGCAGCCCCGGGACAGGGTTCTACGAGCAGTACTTC. Its protein is CASSPGTGFYEQYF.

This clone came up a few times. The rearrangement links TRBV9 to TRBJ1-1; TRBD1 might be the D (5 bases). The CDR3 spans 15 residues. Trimming stripped 0 bases from V and 1 base from J, with 10 bases between. CDR1 SGDLS and CDR2 YYNGEE come from the germline V gene. The CDR3 reads CASSVVDSRNTEAFF. DNA for the CDR3: TGTGCCAGCAGCGTAGTTGACAGCCGGAACACTGAAGCTTTCTTT. Complete variable domain (other parts from reference TRBV9 and TRBJ1-1): DSGVTQTPKHLITATGQRVTLRCSPRSGDLSVYWYQQSLDQGLQFLIQYYNGEERAKGNILERFSAQQFPDLHSELNLSSLELGDSALYFCASSVVDSRNTEAFFGQGTRLTVV.

V and J are TRBV6-6 and TRBJ1-2, with D tentatively TRBD1 (6 bases). V gave up 4 bases and J gave up 4 bases, with 16 bases separating them. This CDR3 has 15 amino acids. Germline assignment: CDR1 MNHNY and CDR2 SVGAGI (reference sequence). The CDR3 DNA reads as TGTGCCAGCAGTTTACTGGGGGGGCTAGGCTATGGCTACACCTTC. Its protein is CASSLLGGLGYGYTF.

The V call is TRBV9, the J call TRBJ2-1; TRBD2 matches 10 bases. The junction had 16 bases not matched to a gene; V was cut back by 6 bases and J by 7 bases. Germline CDR1 SGDLS, CDR2 YYNGEE. This CDR3 region has 17 residues. The CDR3 spells CASTQGVLAGQRNEQFF. The CDR3 DNA follows: TGTGCCAGCACTCAGGGGGTACTAGCGGGACAGAGGAATGAGCAGTTCTTC.

V gene TRBV27 combines with J gene TRBJ1-5, with a possible D match to TRBD1 (5 bases). From germline, CDR1 is MNHEY and CDR2 SMNVEV (reference sequence). V lost 4 bases to trimming and J lost 4 bases, with 8 bases between them. The CDR3 spans 13 residues. CDR3 nucleotides: TGTGCCAGCAGTTCGAACAGGAATCAGCCCCAGCATTTT. Translating it yields CASSSNRNQPQHF.

The rearrangement links TRBV10-3 to TRBJ2-1; TRBD1 agrees at 7 bases. Looked up from germline, CDR1 is ENHRY and CDR2 is SYGVKD. The CDR3 is 14 amino acids. V lost 6 bases to trimming and J lost 1 base; unmatched junction nucleotides: 3. The CDR3: CAISQGESYNEQFF. CDR3 in DNA: TGTGCCATCAGCCAGGGGGAGTCCTACAATGAGCAGTTCTTC.

About this clone: Other DNA sequences in the sample encode the same CDR3. V and J are TRBV5-1 and TRBJ1-1; possibly TRBD1 for D (6 bases). From germline, CDR1 is SGHRS and CDR2 YFSETQ. The ends were cut back, 5 bases at V and 3 bases at J, with 8 bases in the middle. The length of the CDR3 is 12 residues. CDR3 nucleotides: TGCGCCAGCAGAGGGGGGGACACTGAAGCTTTCTTT. Translating gives CASRGGDTEAFF.

This sequence joins TRBV11-2 and TRBJ1-1; D is uncertain. Germline V lookup: CDR1 SGHAT, CDR2 FQNNGV. The V and J ends lost 0 bases and 4 bases respectively, with 9 bases between them. The CDR3 is made up of 14 amino acids. The CDR3 DNA reads TGTGCCAGCAGCTTAGACGGTGTACTCACTGAAGCTTTCTTT. Its translation: CASSLDGVLTEAFF. Supplemented by reference TRBV11-2 and TRBJ1-1, the full variable domain reads EAGVAQSPRYKIIEKRQSVAFWCNPISGHATLYWYQQILGQGPKLLIQFQNNGVVDDSQLPKDRFSAERLKGVDSTLKIQPAKLEDSAVYLCASSLDGVLTEAFFGQGTRLTVV.

V is TRBV30 and J is TRBJ2-5; 8 bases are a match to TRBD1. The DNA end is a closer match to TRBJ2-7, so the J assignment may be wrong. CDR1 and CDR2 from the germline V gene are GTSNPN and SVGIG (reference sequence). There are 16 residues in the CDR3. Here the CDR3 reads CAWQGAGYFGAYEQYF. In nucleotides, the CDR3 is TGTGCCTGGCAGGGGGCTGGGTATTTTGGAGCCTACGAGCAGTACTTC.

The chain carries TRBV19 and TRBJ2-7; 10 nucleotides match TRBD2. V was pared by 2 bases and J by 3 bases, with 13 bases of the junction left unmatched. Germline V gene lookup returns CDR1 LNHDA and CDR2 SQIVND (reference sequence). The CDR3 loop spans 18 amino acids. This chain's CDR3 is CASSISRTGPSGGYEQYF. CDR3 sequence (DNA): TGTGCCAGTAGTATATCTCGGACAGGGCCTAGCGGGGGCTACGAGCAGTACTTC.

In regard to this clone: The sample holds other DNA sequences that translate to the same CDR3. CDR3 loop: CASSLDVGGPGNTIYF. The CDR3 nucleotides are TGCGCCAGCAGCTTGGACGTCGGGGGGCCAGGAAACACCATATATTTT. The V and J genes are TRBV5-1 and TRBJ1-3, with D possibly being TRBD1 (6 bases). Germline V gives CDR1 SGHRS, CDR2 YFSETQ. The CDR3 sequence is 16 residues long. With 0 bases removed from V and 4 bases from J, the gap between germline ends came to 14 bases.